A selection of T cell receptor beta chains follows, all from one sample in a study of response to subunit inactivated influenza vaccine. TCRdb independently ran MiXCR on the RT-PCR reads; one entry per CDR3 protein. This sample has 430,000 or so distinct CDR3 sequences; roughly 9.7% occur once, and the top ten carry approximately 12%. Sequenced here: PBMCs from blood, sampled 45 days after vaccination. These receptors all stem from a man aged 50-59 years who received an inactivated influenza vaccine. Each CDR3 is given with its conserved first and last residue. A D gene is named only where the DNA matches it firmly. The size field is filled for only some rows; it gives once, few, many or a size class.

clone_size	d_call	v_call	j_call	cdr3_aa	cdr3_nt
.	.	TRBV7-9	TRBJ1-1	CASSPKGSGTEAFF	TGTGCCAGCAGCCCAAAGGGGAGTGGAACTGAAGCTTTCTTT
.	TRBD2	TRBV7-2	TRBJ2-3	CASSSGLAGADTQYF	TGTGCCAGCAGCTCGGGACTAGCGGGAGCAGATACGCAGTATTTT
.	.	TRBV10-2	TRBJ2-1	CASSESPYNEQFF	TGCGCCAGCAGTGAGTCCCCTTACAATGAGCAGTTCTTC
few	TRBD1	TRBV7-9	TRBJ2-7	CASSLGTGGGHEQYF	TGTGCCAGCAGCTTAGGGACAGGGGGCGGCCACGAGCAGTACTTC
.	.	TRBV14	TRBJ1-4	CASSQLRGSDEKLFF	TGTGCCAGCAGCCAATTGCGGGGGTCGGATGAAAAACTGTTTTTT
.	.	TRBV19	TRBJ2-2	CASRQYTGELFF	TGTGCCAGTAGACAGTACACCGGGGAGCTGTTTTTT
.	.	TRBV5-1	TRBJ1-1	CVSSLEAGMNTEAFF	TGCGTCAGCAGCTTGGAGGCAGGGATGAACACTGAAGCTTTCTTT
.	.	TRBV28	TRBJ2-7	CASSFSGNRMYEQYF	TGTGCCAGCAGTTTTTCGGGCAATCGGATGTACGAGCAGTACTTC
many	TRBD2	TRBV20-1	TRBJ2-3	CSAFTPSGSASTDTQYF	TGCAGTGCTTTCACCCCTAGCGGATCGGCTAGCACAGATACGCAGTATTTT
.	.	TRBV9	TRBJ2-7	CASSPDATPTYEQYF	TGTGCCAGCAGCCCGGACGCAACCCCTACCTACGAGCAGTACTTC
many	.	TRBV15	TRBJ2-5	CATSRDKQETQYF	TGTGCCACCAGCCGGGACAAACAAGAGACCCAGTACTTC
few	TRBD2	TRBV9	TRBJ2-3	CASSPLAGDADTQYF	TGTGCCAGCTCTCCCCTAGCGGGAGACGCAGATACGCAGTATTTT
.	TRBD1	TRBV5-1	TRBJ2-2	CASSVGRTGNTGELFF	TGCGCCAGCAGCGTTGGCCGGACAGGGAACACCGGGGAGCTGTTTTTT
.	TRBD2	TRBV5-4	TRBJ2-1	CASSFPSGRNEQFF	TGTGCCAGCAGCTTCCCTAGCGGGAGAAATGAGCAGTTCTTC
.	.	TRBV7-8	TRBJ2-7	CASSLVSQGGYEQYF	TGTGCCAGCAGCTTAGTTTCGCAGGGGGGTTACGAGCAGTACTTC
.	.	TRBV12-3/TRBV12-4	TRBJ2-7	CASRASWGSGLRPYEQYF	TGTGCCAGCAGGGCTTCCTGGGGGTCCGGGCTTCGACCCTACGAGCAGTACTTC
.	.	TRBV15	TRBJ2-5	CATSRGGGRVETQYF	TGTGCCACCAGCAGAGGTGGTGGCAGGGTGGAGACCCAGTACTTC
.	TRBD1	TRBV20-1	TRBJ2-1	CSARWTGVRNNEQFF	TGCAGTGCTAGATGGACAGGGGTGAGGAACAATGAGCAGTTCTTC
few	TRBD1	TRBV10-3	TRBJ2-1	CAISDRQGSGYAEQFF	TGTGCCATCAGTGATAGACAGGGCTCCGGATACGCTGAGCAGTTCTTC
.	TRBD1	TRBV7-9	TRBJ2-7	CASSLLKLGQAHFEQYF	TGTGCCAGCAGCCTCCTTAAGCTGGGACAGGCCCATTTCGAGCAGTACTTC
many	.	TRBV3-1	TRBJ2-1	CASSQDGLNEQFF	TGTGCCAGCAGCCAAGACGGTCTCAATGAGCAGTTCTTC
.	.	TRBV4-1	TRBJ2-7	CASGQPYEQYF	TGCGCCAGCGGCCAGCCCTACGAGCAGTACTTC
many	TRBD2	TRBV20-1	TRBJ2-3	CSAKRGGTDTQYF	TGCAGTGCTAAACGGGGGGGCACAGATACGCAGTATTTT
many	.	TRBV20-1	TRBJ2-3	CSARSETDTQYF	TGCAGTGCTAGATCAGAGACAGATACGCAGTATTTT
.	TRBD2	TRBV4-1	TRBJ2-1	CASSQVIWGGEQFF	TGCGCCAGCAGCCAAGTGATATGGGGGGGTGAGCAGTTCTTC
many	.	TRBV4-1	TRBJ2-7	CASSHYPAFLDGTYEQYF	TGCGCCAGCAGCCATTACCCCGCTTTTCTGGACGGGACCTACGAGCAGTACTTC
.	TRBD2	TRBV4-3	TRBJ2-3	CASRKTSGVTDTQYF	TGCGCCAGCAGAAAGACTAGCGGGGTAACAGATACGCAGTATTTT
.	.	TRBV11-2	TRBJ2-5	CASSIEDSRHGETQYF	TGTGCCAGCAGCATAGAGGACAGTCGGCATGGCGAGACCCAGTACTTC
.	TRBD1	TRBV4-3	TRBJ2-7	CASSQDGTGADEQYF	TGCGCCAGCAGCCAAGATGGGACAGGGGCGGACGAGCAGTACTTC
.	.	TRBV3-1	TRBJ2-5	CASSQVRDSGTKETQYF	TGTGCCAGCAGCCAAGTGCGAGATTCGGGGACAAAGGAGACCCAGTACTTC
.	.	TRBV7-6	TRBJ2-5	CASSLHVTDSQETQYF	TGTGCCAGCAGTCTCCACGTGACTGACAGTCAAGAGACCCAGTACTTC
few	.	TRBV6-1	TRBJ2-1	CASSRTVGDEQFF	TGTGCCAGCAGTAGGACAGTGGGCGATGAGCAGTTCTTC
few	TRBD1	TRBV7-9	TRBJ1-4	CASSFGTGANEKLFF	TGTGCCAGCAGCTTTGGAACAGGGGCTAATGAAAAACTGTTTTTT
many	.	TRBV6-2/TRBV6-3	TRBJ2-7	CASSHDRDWGEQYF	TGTGCCAGCAGCCACGACAGGGACTGGGGCGAGCAGTACTTC
few	.	TRBV28	TRBJ2-5	CASSLPQLETQYF	TGTGCCAGCAGTTTGCCCCAGCTAGAGACCCAGTACTTC
.	TRBD2	TRBV5-1	TRBJ2-3	CASSLAPTGGGIDTQYF	TGCGCCAGCAGCTTGGCCCCCACGGGGGGGGGGATAGATACGCAGTATTTT
.	.	TRBV2	TRBJ2-5	CASSPETAFQETQYF	TGTGCCAGCAGTCCTGAGACTGCATTCCAAGAGACCCAGTACTTC
.	TRBD2	TRBV15	TRBJ2-7	CATSRDDSGPYEQYF	TGTGCCACCAGCAGAGATGATAGCGGGCCCTACGAGCAGTACTTC
many	TRBD1	TRBV6-2/TRBV6-3	TRBJ2-7	CASSRTGTGTEIVSYEQYF	TGTGCCAGCAGTCGAACCGGGACAGGCACGGAGATAGTATCCTACGAGCAGTACTTC
many	TRBD2	TRBV5-8	TRBJ2-1	CASSLASGYNEQFF	TGTGCCAGCAGCTTGGCTAGCGGCTACAATGAGCAGTTCTTC
.	.	TRBV4-2	TRBJ2-7	CASSRGTPEQYF	TGTGCCAGCAGCCGGGGGACGCCCGAGCAGTACTTC
few	.	TRBV28	TRBJ2-1	CASSTTGGLGSYNEQFF	TGTGCCAGCAGCACCACCGGGGGGCTGGGCTCCTACAATGAGCAGTTCTTC
few	.	TRBV2	TRBJ2-7	CASSGTGQAEYF	TGTGCCAGCAGCGGCACAGGGCAGGCAGAGTACTTC
.	.	TRBV10-3	TRBJ2-7	CAIMDSSYEQYF	TGTGCCATCATGGACAGCTCCTACGAGCAGTACTTC
few	.	TRBV6-1	TRBJ1-1	CASSESGHLTEAFF	TGTGCCAGCAGTGAATCCGGACACCTCACTGAAGCTTTCTTT
.	TRBD1	TRBV18	TRBJ2-5	CASSRQGANRETQYF	TGTGCCAGCTCGAGACAGGGGGCGAATCGAGAGACCCAGTACTTC
.	TRBD1	TRBV30	TRBJ1-2	CAWSVGGTGSSGYTF	TGTGCCTGGAGTGTAGGGGGGACAGGGTCAAGTGGCTACACCTTC
.	TRBD1	TRBV20-1	TRBJ1-1	CSASWDRYTEAFF	TGCAGTGCGAGCTGGGACAGGTACACTGAAGCTTTCTTT
few	TRBD1	TRBV7-2	TRBJ1-2	CASSPSSSDRIYTF	TGTGCCAGCAGCCCTAGTTCCTCGGACAGGATCTACACCTTC
many	.	TRBV28	TRBJ2-7	CASSFGRVSYEQYF	TGTGCCAGCAGTTTTGGCAGGGTATCCTACGAGCAGTACTTC